This T cell receptor (beta chain) was profiled in a study of blood T cell repertoires in COVID-19. Background on the study: The origin of the acute and convalescent COVID-19 samples was the United States, Italy and Spain. The cDNA or gDNA used as material had been derived from T cells, B-cell-depleted T cells, or PBMCs.

As originally analysed: Amplified reference gene primers provided the basis for estimating nucleated cell counts. Repertoires were generated with immunoSEQ multiplex PCR, while TCRdb's copy carries only in-frame clones and drops some. V, J and clone size were drawn from that table, and D and trimming were deduced from the DNA. Found here are about 300,000 clones, roughly 89% of them singletons; the top ten hold about 4.2%. Trimming removed 2 bases at V and 3 bases at J, with 10 bases between. Germline CDR1 is MNHNS and CDR2 is SASEGT. The CDR3 extends over 14 amino acids. This sequence joins TRBV6-1 and TRBJ1-2; D may be TRBD1 (6 bases). The sequence derives from a man aged 35-49 years with acute or convalescent COVID-19. Sequences were obtained from peripheral blood. CDR3 sequence: CASSEFGGYYGYTF. CDR3 nucleotides: TGTGCCAGCAGTGAATTTGGGGGCTACTATGGCTACACCTTC.